This TCR beta chain emerged from a study of T cell repertoires in cytomegalovirus infection. Study-wide background: Used in the study were CMV epitopes, some recently identified and HLA-C-restricted, others well-studied and HLA-B-restricted. Both a matching HLA type and CMV infection were indicated by public TCR beta signatures.

V was shortened by 3 bases and J by 4 bases, with 15 bases between the two germline ends. Germline-derived CDR1 and CDR2 are SGHTA and FQGNSA. This CDR3 contains 16 residues. General study points: Ex vivo, HLA-C-restricted CMV-specific TCR beta clonotypes prevailed over the rest of the response. Individuals carrying CMV plus the relevant HLA were identified by cumulative frequency of public TCR beta families.

A single record per CDR3 protein comes from TCRdb applying MiXCR to the reads. Of 40,000 to 55,000 distinct CDR3 sequences listed, around 23% are singletons. This clonotype was found a few times. Its cognate antigen is unknown. This specimen was CD8+ T cells from cultured PBMCs, taken from culture after CMV antigen stimulation. The J gene is TRBJ2-2, the V gene TRBV7-2; a weak D match, TRBD2 (6 bases). The clonotype comes from a human donor in good health (CMV status not recorded). Some clones in this sample may be carry-over from other donors' samples. The CDR3 protein is CASSFTAIAATGELFF. The CDR3 DNA is TGTGCCAGCAGCTTCACGGCCATAGCGGCCACCGGGGAGCTGTTTTTT. Drawing the rest from reference TRBV7-2 and TRBJ2-2, the complete variable domain is GAGVSQSPSNKVTEKGKDVELRCDPISGHTALYWYRQSLGQGLEFLIYFQGNSAPDKSGLPSDRFSAERTGGSVSTLTIQRTQQEDSAVYLCASSFTAIAATGELFFGEGSRLTVL.